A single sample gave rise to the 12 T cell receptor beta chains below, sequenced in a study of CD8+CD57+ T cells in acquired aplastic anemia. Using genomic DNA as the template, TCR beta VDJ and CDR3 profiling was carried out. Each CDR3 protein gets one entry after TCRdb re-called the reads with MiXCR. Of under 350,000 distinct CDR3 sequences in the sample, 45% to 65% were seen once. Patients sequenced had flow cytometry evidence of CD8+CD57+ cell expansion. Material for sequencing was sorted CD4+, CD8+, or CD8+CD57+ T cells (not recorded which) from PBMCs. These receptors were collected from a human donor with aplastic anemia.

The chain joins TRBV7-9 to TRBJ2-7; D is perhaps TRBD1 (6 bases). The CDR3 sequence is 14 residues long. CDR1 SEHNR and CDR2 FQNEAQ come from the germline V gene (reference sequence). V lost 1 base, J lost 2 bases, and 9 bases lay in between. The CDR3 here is CASSLVSGAYEQYF. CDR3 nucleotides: TGTGCCAGCAGCTTAGTATCAGGGGCCTACGAGCAGTACTTC. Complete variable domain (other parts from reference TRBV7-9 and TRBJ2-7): DTGVSQNPRHKITKRGQNVTFRCDPISEHNRLYWYRQTLGQGPEFLTYFQNEAQLEKSRLLSDRFSAERPKGSFSTLEIQRTEQGDSAMYLCASSLVSGAYEQYFGPGTRLTVT.

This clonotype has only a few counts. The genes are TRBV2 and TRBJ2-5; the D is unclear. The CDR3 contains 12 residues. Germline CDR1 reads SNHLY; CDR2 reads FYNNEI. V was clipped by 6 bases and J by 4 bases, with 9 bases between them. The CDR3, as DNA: TGTGCCAGCAGAACCACCGGAGAGACCCAGTACTTC. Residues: CASRTTGETQYF.

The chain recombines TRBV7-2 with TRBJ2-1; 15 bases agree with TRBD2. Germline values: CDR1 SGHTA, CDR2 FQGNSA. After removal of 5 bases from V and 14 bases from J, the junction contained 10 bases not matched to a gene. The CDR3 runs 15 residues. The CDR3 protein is CASSVGTSGRSGKFF. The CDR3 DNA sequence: TGTGCCAGCAGCGTCGGGACTAGCGGGAGGTCTGGGAAGTTCTTC.

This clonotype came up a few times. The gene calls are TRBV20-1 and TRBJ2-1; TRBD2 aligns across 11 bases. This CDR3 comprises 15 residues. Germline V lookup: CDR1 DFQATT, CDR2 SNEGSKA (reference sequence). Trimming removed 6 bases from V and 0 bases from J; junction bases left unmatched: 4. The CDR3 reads CSARTSGYSYNEQFF. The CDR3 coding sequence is TGCAGTGCGAGGACTAGCGGGTACTCCTACAATGAGCAGTTCTTC.

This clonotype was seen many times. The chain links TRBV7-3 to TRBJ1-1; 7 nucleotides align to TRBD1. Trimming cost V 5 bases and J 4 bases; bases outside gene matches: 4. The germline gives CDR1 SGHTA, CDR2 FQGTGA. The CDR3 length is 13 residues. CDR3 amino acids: CASSTSGGTEAFF. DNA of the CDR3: TGTGCCAGCAGCACTTCAGGGGGCACTGAAGCTTTCTTT.

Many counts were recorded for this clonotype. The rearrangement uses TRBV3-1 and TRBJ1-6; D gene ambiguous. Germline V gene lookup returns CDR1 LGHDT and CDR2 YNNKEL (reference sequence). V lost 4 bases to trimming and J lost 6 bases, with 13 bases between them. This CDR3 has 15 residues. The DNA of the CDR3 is TGTGCCAGCAGCCGGGAGGGTTCCGGTAATTCACCCCTCCACTTT. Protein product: CASSREGSGNSPLHF. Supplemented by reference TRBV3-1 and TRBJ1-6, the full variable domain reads DTAVSQTPKYLVTQMGNDKSIKCEQNLGHDTMYWYKQDSKKFLKIMFSYNNKELIINETVPNRFSPKSPDKAHLNLHINSLELGDSAVYFCASSREGSGNSPLHFGNGTRLTVT.

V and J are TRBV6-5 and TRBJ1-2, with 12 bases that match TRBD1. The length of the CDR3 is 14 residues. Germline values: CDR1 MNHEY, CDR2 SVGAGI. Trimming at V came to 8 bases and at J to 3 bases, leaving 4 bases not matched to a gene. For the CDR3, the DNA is TGTGCCAGCTACGGGACAGGGGGCCACTATGGCTACACCTTC. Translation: CASYGTGGHYGYTF.

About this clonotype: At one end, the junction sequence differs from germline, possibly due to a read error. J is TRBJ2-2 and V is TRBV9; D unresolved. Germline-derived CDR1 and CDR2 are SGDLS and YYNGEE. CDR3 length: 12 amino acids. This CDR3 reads CASSAWNNEQFF. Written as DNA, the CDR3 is TGTGCCAGCAGCGCGTGGAACAATGAGCAGTTTTTT.

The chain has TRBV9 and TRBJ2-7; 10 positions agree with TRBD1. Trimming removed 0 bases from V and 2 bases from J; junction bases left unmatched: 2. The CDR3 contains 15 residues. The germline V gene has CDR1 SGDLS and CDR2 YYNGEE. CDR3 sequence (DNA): TGTGCCAGCAGCGTAGGGGACAGGGGTCCCTACGAGCAGTACTTC. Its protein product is CASSVGDRGPYEQYF. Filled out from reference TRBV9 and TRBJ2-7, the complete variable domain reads DSGVTQTPKHLITATGQRVTLRCSPRSGDLSVYWYQQSLDQGLQFLIQYYNGEERAKGNILERFSAQQFPDLHSELNLSSLELGDSALYFCASSVGDRGPYEQYFGPGTRLTVT.

The CDR3 protein is CATSRDLEGEQYF. The CDR3 DNA reads as TGTGCCACCAGCAGAGATCTGGAGGGCGAGCAGTACTTC. V and J are TRBV15 and TRBJ2-7, with D tentatively TRBD2 (6 bases). Germline CDR1 is LNHNV and CDR2 is YYDKDF (reference sequence). The CDR3 contains 13 residues. Trimming left V 0 bases short and J 6 bases short, with 9 bases between.

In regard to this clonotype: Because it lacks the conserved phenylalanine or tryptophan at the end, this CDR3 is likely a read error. Written as DNA, the CDR3 is TGTGCCAGCAGCTGGGGGGGACAAGAGACTCAGTACTCC. Translation gives CASSWGGQETQYS. The rearrangement links TRBV7-8 to TRBJ2-5; weak D call: TRBD2 (7 bases). CDR1 and CDR2 (germline): SGHVS, FQNEAQ. The CDR3 is 13 amino acids.

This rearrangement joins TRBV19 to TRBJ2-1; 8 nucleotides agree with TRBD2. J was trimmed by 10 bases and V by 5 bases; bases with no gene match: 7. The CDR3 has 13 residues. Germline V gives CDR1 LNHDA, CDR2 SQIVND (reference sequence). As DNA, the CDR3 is TGTGCCAGTAGTCTCGGACTAGCTATCGAGCAGTTCTTC. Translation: CASSLGLAIEQFF.